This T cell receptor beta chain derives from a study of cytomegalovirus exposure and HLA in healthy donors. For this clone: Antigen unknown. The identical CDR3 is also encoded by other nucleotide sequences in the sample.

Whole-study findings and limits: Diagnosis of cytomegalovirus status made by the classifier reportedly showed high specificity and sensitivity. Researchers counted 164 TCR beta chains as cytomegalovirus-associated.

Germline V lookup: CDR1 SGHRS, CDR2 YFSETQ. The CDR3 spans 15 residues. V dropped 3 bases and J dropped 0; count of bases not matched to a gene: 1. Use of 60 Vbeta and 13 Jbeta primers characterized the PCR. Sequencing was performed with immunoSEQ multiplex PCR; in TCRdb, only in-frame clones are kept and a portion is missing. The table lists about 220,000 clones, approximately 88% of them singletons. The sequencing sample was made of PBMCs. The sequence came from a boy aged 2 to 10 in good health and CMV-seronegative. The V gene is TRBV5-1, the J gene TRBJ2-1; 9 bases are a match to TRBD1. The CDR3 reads CASSSGQGSYNEQFF. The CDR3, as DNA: TGCGCCAGCAGCTCGGGACAGGGCTCCTACAATGAGCAGTTCTTC. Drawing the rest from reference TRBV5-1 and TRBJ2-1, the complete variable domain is KAGVTQTPRYLIKTRGQQVTLSCSPISGHRSVSWYQQTPGQGLQFLFEYFSETQRNKGNFPGRFSGRQFSNSRSEMNVSTLELGDSALYLCASSSGQGSYNEQFFGPGTRLTVL.